The rows below give T cell receptor beta chains drawn from one sample of a study of tumor and adjacent non-tumor tissue in lung cancer. TCRdb fed the multiplex PCR reads into MiXCR, producing one record per CDR3 protein. This sample carries more than 85,000 distinct CDR3 sequences, approximately 65% of them seen once, and the ten largest clones take roughly 18%. The sequenced material came from distant non-tumor lung tissue. The receptors were gathered from a man aged 25 to 40 with non-small cell lung cancer. Both conserved end residues are part of each CDR3. The D gene is left open where the match is weak. The size entry is marked missing in some rows and otherwise reads once, few, many or a size class.

cdr3_aa: CNANQGGTSPEAFF
cdr3_nt: TGCAATGCCAATCAGGGAGGCACCAGCCCTGAAGCTTTCTTT
v_call: TRBV20-1
clone_size: -
j_call: TRBJ1-1
d_call: -

cdr3_aa: CASSLGGFYKEQFF
cdr3_nt: TGTGCCAGCAGTTTAGGGGGCTTCTACAAAGAGCAGTTCTTC
v_call: TRBV12-3/TRBV12-4
clone_size: -
j_call: TRBJ2-1
d_call: -

cdr3_aa: CSAGQGANIQYF
cdr3_nt: TGCAGTGCTGGACAGGGGGCAAACATTCAGTACTTC
v_call: TRBV20-1
clone_size: -
j_call: TRBJ2-4
d_call: TRBD1

cdr3_aa: CASSPPDSGANEELFF
cdr3_nt: TGTGCCAGCAGCCCCCCCGACTCGGGGGCAAATGAAGAACTGTTTTTT
v_call: TRBV11-2
clone_size: -
j_call: TRBJ1-4
d_call: -

cdr3_aa: CSAVALAGGTEQYF
cdr3_nt: TGTAGCGCTGTTGCCCTAGCGGGAGGCACAGAGCAGTACTTC
v_call: TRBV29-1
clone_size: few
j_call: TRBJ2-7
d_call: TRBD2

cdr3_aa: CASSPGRLSTNEKLFF
cdr3_nt: TGTGCCAGCAGCCCGGGACGTCTATCAACTAATGAAAAACTGTTTTTT
v_call: TRBV7-9
clone_size: few
j_call: TRBJ1-4
d_call: -

cdr3_aa: CSARVGGGFSPLHF
cdr3_nt: TGCAGTGCTAGAGTAGGGGGGGGCTTTTCACCCCTCCACTTT
v_call: TRBV20-1
clone_size: -
j_call: TRBJ1-6
d_call: -

cdr3_aa: CSVEVDTREQYF
cdr3_nt: TGCAGCGTTGAAGTGGACACGAGGGAGCAGTACTTC
v_call: TRBV29-1
clone_size: -
j_call: TRBJ2-7
d_call: -

cdr3_aa: CASSASWNTEAFF
cdr3_nt: TGTGCCAGCAGCGCGAGCTGGAACACTGAAGCTTTCTTT
v_call: TRBV7-3
clone_size: -
j_call: TRBJ1-1
d_call: -

cdr3_aa: CACSFGQDTEAFF
cdr3_nt: TGTGCCTGCAGCTTCGGACAGGATACTGAAGCTTTCTTT
v_call: TRBV11-2
clone_size: -
j_call: TRBJ1-1
d_call: TRBD1

cdr3_aa: CASRSIPKKGMANYGYAF
cdr3_nt: TGTGCCAGTAGATCAATCCCGAAGAAGGGTATGGCTAACTATGGCTACGCCTTC
v_call: TRBV11-2
clone_size: -
j_call: TRBJ1-2
d_call: -

cdr3_aa: CASSLSRQAYEQYF
cdr3_nt: TGTGCCAGCAGCTTATCGAGACAGGCCTACGAGCAGTACTTC
v_call: TRBV11-2
clone_size: medium-sized
j_call: TRBJ2-7
d_call: -

cdr3_aa: CASSQGDRWVNSPLHF
cdr3_nt: TGCGCCAGCAGCCAAGGAGACCGTTGGGTGAATTCACCCCTCCACTTT
v_call: TRBV4-3
clone_size: many
j_call: TRBJ1-6
d_call: -

cdr3_aa: CSVLVGDTEAFF
cdr3_nt: TGCAGCGTCCTAGTGGGTGACACTGAAGCTTTCTTT
v_call: TRBV29-1
clone_size: -
j_call: TRBJ1-1
d_call: -

cdr3_aa: CASRRFGPGETQYF
cdr3_nt: TGTGCCAGCAGACGATTTGGCCCGGGGGAGACCCAGTACTTC
v_call: TRBV11-2
clone_size: -
j_call: TRBJ2-5
d_call: -

cdr3_aa: CASSRTGRYWQYF
cdr3_nt: TGTGCCAGCAGTCGGACAGGGAGATACTGGCAGTACTTC
v_call: TRBV12-3/TRBV12-4
clone_size: -
j_call: TRBJ2-7
d_call: TRBD1

cdr3_aa: CASSRQGRGTDTHYF
cdr3_nt: TGTGCAAGCAGCCGTCAGGGCAGGGGCACAGATACGCATTATTTT
v_call: TRBV11-2
clone_size: -
j_call: TRBJ2-3
d_call: -

cdr3_aa: CSARGTGSFSYEQYF
cdr3_nt: TGCAGTGCTAGAGGGACAGGGAGTTTCTCCTACGAGCAATACTTC
v_call: TRBV20-1
clone_size: -
j_call: TRBJ2-7
d_call: TRBD1

cdr3_aa: CSAKPTGRETQYF
cdr3_nt: TGCAGTGCAAAACCGACAGGGCGCGAGACCCAGTACTTC
v_call: TRBV20-1
clone_size: many
j_call: TRBJ2-5
d_call: TRBD1

cdr3_aa: CASKEDSTYEQYF
cdr3_nt: TGTGCCAGCAAGGAGGACAGCACCTACGAGCAGTACTTC
v_call: TRBV2
clone_size: -
j_call: TRBJ2-7
d_call: -

cdr3_aa: CSATAWPETFF
cdr3_nt: TGCAGTGCCACGGCGTGGCCTGAAACTTTCTTT
v_call: TRBV20-1
clone_size: -
j_call: TRBJ1-1
d_call: -

cdr3_aa: CGSSSGQSNTEAFF
cdr3_nt: TGTGGCAGCAGCTCGGGACAGAGTAACACTGAAGCTTTCTTT
v_call: TRBV6-5
clone_size: -
j_call: TRBJ1-1
d_call: TRBD1

cdr3_aa: CASGRQQDTEAFF
cdr3_nt: TGTGCTAGTGGTCGTCAGCAAGATACTGAAGCTTTCTTT
v_call: TRBV12-5
clone_size: once
j_call: TRBJ1-1
d_call: -

cdr3_aa: CASSSSGGWYNKQFF
cdr3_nt: TGTGCAAGCAGTTCTAGCGGGGGGTGGTACAATAAGCAGTTCTTC
v_call: TRBV6-1
clone_size: -
j_call: TRBJ2-1
d_call: TRBD2

cdr3_aa: CNIEDGGGWYEQFF
cdr3_nt: TGCAACATTGAGGACGGCGGGGGATGGTATGAGCAGTTCTTC
v_call: TRBV29-1
clone_size: -
j_call: TRBJ2-1
d_call: TRBD2

cdr3_aa: CSVGLAGATTDTQYF
cdr3_nt: TGCAGCGTGGGACTAGCGGGGGCAACCACAGATACACAGTATTTT
v_call: TRBV29-1
clone_size: -
j_call: TRBJ2-3
d_call: TRBD2

cdr3_aa: CTIRRSVAGASTEVFF
cdr3_nt: TGTACCATCAGACGGTCAGTGGCGGGCGCGTCCACTGAAGTTTTCTTT
v_call: TRBV10-3
clone_size: -
j_call: TRBJ1-1
d_call: -

cdr3_aa: CSARDRGSSYNEQFF
cdr3_nt: TGCAGTGCTAGAGATAGAGGGAGCTCTTACAATGAGCAGTTCTTC
v_call: TRBV20-1
clone_size: -
j_call: TRBJ2-1
d_call: -

cdr3_aa: CASSLVRGYETQYF
cdr3_nt: TGTGCCAGCAGCTTAGTCCGGGGGTACGAGACCCAGTACTTC
v_call: TRBV7-9
clone_size: many
j_call: TRBJ2-5
d_call: -

cdr3_aa: CASGGTGGDEQYF
cdr3_nt: TGCGCCAGCGGGGGGACAGGGGGTGACGAGCAGTACTTC
v_call: TRBV4-1
clone_size: many
j_call: TRBJ2-7
d_call: TRBD1

cdr3_aa: CAISLEDILCTDTQYF
cdr3_nt: TGTGCCATCAGCTTAGAGGACATATTATGCACAGATACGCAGTATTTT
v_call: TRBV11-1
clone_size: -
j_call: TRBJ2-3
d_call: -

cdr3_aa: CASSLISNNEQFF
cdr3_nt: TGTGCCAGCAGCTTAATATCGAACAATGAGCAGTTCTTC
v_call: TRBV11-3
clone_size: once
j_call: TRBJ2-1
d_call: -

cdr3_aa: CSAERQGVGETQYF
cdr3_nt: TGCAGCGCTGAGAGACAGGGGGTGGGGGAGACTCAGTACTTC
v_call: TRBV29-1
clone_size: once
j_call: TRBJ2-5
d_call: TRBD1

cdr3_aa: CSAAVNEQLF
cdr3_nt: TGCAGTGCCGCGGTGAATGAGCAGCTCTTC
v_call: TRBV29-1
clone_size: -
j_call: TRBJ2-1
d_call: -

cdr3_aa: CVSSLASAGEQFF
cdr3_nt: TGTGTCAGCAGCTTAGCGTCAGCGGGGGAGCAGTTCTTC
v_call: TRBV7-2
clone_size: -
j_call: TRBJ2-1
d_call: TRBD2

cdr3_aa: CASSQFPTVSNQPQHF
cdr3_nt: TGCGCCAGCAGCCAATTTCCTACAGTGAGCAATCAGCCCCAGCATTTT
v_call: TRBV4-1
clone_size: many
j_call: TRBJ1-5
d_call: -

cdr3_aa: CASSSIGAIGRAYNEQFF
cdr3_nt: TGTGCCAGCAGCTCAATAGGGGCTATCGGGAGAGCCTACAATGAGCAGTTCTTC
v_call: TRBV13
clone_size: -
j_call: TRBJ2-1
d_call: -

cdr3_aa: CASSARDEWETQYF
cdr3_nt: TGTGCCAGCAGCGCCCGGGACGAATGGGAGACCCAGTACTTC
v_call: TRBV11-2
clone_size: -
j_call: TRBJ2-5
d_call: -

cdr3_aa: CVSSFLTSYNEQFF
cdr3_nt: TGTGTCAGCAGCTTCCTGACTAGCTACAATGAGCAGTTCTTC
v_call: TRBV11-2
clone_size: -
j_call: TRBJ2-1
d_call: -

cdr3_aa: CASISDVRVASRNTIYF
cdr3_nt: TGTGCCAGCATCTCAGATGTTAGGGTTGCCTCGAGAAACACCATATATTTT
v_call: TRBV11-2
clone_size: -
j_call: TRBJ1-3
d_call: -

cdr3_aa: CASSYWTSGNNEQFF
cdr3_nt: TGTGCCAGCAGTTACTGGACTAGCGGAAACAATGAGCAGTTCTTC
v_call: TRBV6-5
clone_size: many
j_call: TRBJ2-1
d_call: TRBD2

cdr3_aa: CSVEAPRAGLRKQYF
cdr3_nt: TGCAGTGTTGAAGCGCCCAGGGCCGGATTACGCAAGCAGTACTTC
v_call: TRBV29-1
clone_size: -
j_call: TRBJ2-7
d_call: -

cdr3_aa: CVSSLAGQHVGEQFF
cdr3_nt: TGTGTCAGCAGTTTAGCGGGACAGCACGTAGGTGAGCAGTTCTTC
v_call: TRBV12-3/TRBV12-4
clone_size: many
j_call: TRBJ2-1
d_call: -

cdr3_aa: CASSSMKTVTEAFF
cdr3_nt: TGTGCCAGCAGCTCAATGAAGACAGTTACTGAAGCTTTCTTT
v_call: TRBV7-2
clone_size: -
j_call: TRBJ1-1
d_call: -

cdr3_aa: CASGLGDAYNEQFF
cdr3_nt: TGTGCTAGTGGTTTGGGAGACGCCTACAATGAGCAGTTCTTC
v_call: TRBV12-5
clone_size: many
j_call: TRBJ2-1
d_call: -

cdr3_aa: CASSPYNRGAPGELFF
cdr3_nt: TGTGCCAGCAGCCCTTACAATCGGGGAGCCCCCGGGGAGCTGTTTTTT
v_call: TRBV7-3
clone_size: -
j_call: TRBJ2-2
d_call: -

cdr3_aa: CASSDITDYGYTF
cdr3_nt: TGTGCCAGCAGTGATATTACGGACTATGGCTACACCTTC
v_call: TRBV28
clone_size: -
j_call: TRBJ1-2
d_call: -

cdr3_aa: CSASSCGGYEQYF
cdr3_nt: TGCAGTGCTAGTTCCTGCGGGGGCTACGAGCAGTACTTC
v_call: TRBV20-1
clone_size: once
j_call: TRBJ2-7
d_call: TRBD2